Listed here are 28 T cell receptor beta chains from one sample, sequenced in a study of cytomegalovirus exposure and HLA in healthy donors. The PCR had 60 Vbeta and 13 Jbeta primers. Sequenced by immunoSEQ multiplex PCR; TCRdb stores in-frame clones only, minus some. The sample records tens of thousands of clones, under 80% being singletons. The sequencing sample was made of PBMCs. These receptor sequences come from a man in his 60s in good health and CMV-seropositive.

The gene calls are TRBV5-1 and TRBJ1-3, with a possible D match to TRBD1 (5 bases). Germline CDR1 and CDR2: SGHRS and YFSETQ. The CDR3 has 16 amino acids. V lost 0 bases and J 1 base, leaving 11 bases between the germline ends. CDR3 DNA: TGCGCCAGCAGCTTGGAGGGGCTTTCTTCTGGAAACACCATATATTTT. Translating gives CASSLEGLSSGNTIYF.

The chain combines TRBV10-2 with TRBJ1-1, with 7 bases identical to TRBD1. With 6 bases clipped from V and 10 bases from J, the junction kept 14 bases outside the gene matches. The CDR3 is 14 residues long. Germline assignment: CDR1 WSHSY and CDR2 SAAADI. CDR3: CASSDATGVRLAFF. Written as DNA, the CDR3 is TGCGCCAGCAGCGACGCAACAGGGGTGAGATTAGCTTTCTTT.

The chain joins TRBV7-2 to TRBJ1-2; D possibly corresponds to TRBD1 (5 bases). The CDR3 covers 14 residues. Trimming removed 1 base from V and 0 bases from J, with 6 bases in between. Germline values: CDR1 SGHTA, CDR2 FQGNSA. As DNA, the CDR3 is TGTGCCAGCAGCTTAGAGACAGCTAACTATGGCTACACCTTC. As protein: CASSLETANYGYTF.

V is TRBV7-2 and J is TRBJ2-7, with D maybe TRBD1 (5 bases). Germline CDR1 and CDR2: SGHTA and FQGNSA. V gave up 1 base and J gave up 6 bases, with 25 bases separating them. The CDR3 runs to 18 residues. CDR3 bases: TGTGCCAGCAGCTTAGGGGGCATTCCGACAGCCAGAGCCCCCGAGCAGTACTTC. Translation: CASSLGGIPTARAPEQYF.

This rearrangement joins TRBV18 to TRBJ2-7, with 10 bases identical to TRBD2. Losses at the gene ends were 3 bases for V and 5 bases for J; bases not matched to a gene: 7. The CDR3 is 15 residues long. Germline V CDR1 and CDR2: KGHSH, LQKENI. For the CDR3, the DNA is TGTGCCAGCTCACCCGGGACTAGCGTGATCCACGAGCAGTACTTC. This translates into CASSPGTSVIHEQYF. Looking up the rest from reference TRBV18 and TRBJ2-7 gives the full variable domain: NAGVMQNPRHLVRRRGQEARLRCSPMKGHSHVYWYRQLPEEGLKFMVYLQKENIIDESGMPKERFSAEFPKEGPSILRIQQVVRGDSAAYFCASSPGTSVIHEQYFGPGTRLTVT.

J is TRBJ2-1 and V is TRBV5-1; TRBD1 aligns across 7 bases. This CDR3 is 13 amino acids long. With V trimmed by 0 bases and J by 8 bases, 2 bases remained unmatched. Germline V gives CDR1 SGHRS, CDR2 YFSETQ. The CDR3 DNA reads TGCGCCAGCAGCTTGGGACAGGGCGATGAGCAGTTCTTC. This sequence encodes CASSLGQGDEQFF.

This clone was seen a few times. V and J are TRBV7-7 and TRBJ2-5, with 9 bases fitting TRBD1. The V gene end was trimmed by 5 bases and the J gene end by 5 bases; junction bases not matched to a gene: 9. Per the germline V gene, CDR1 is SSHAT and CDR2 is FNYEAQ (reference sequence). The CDR3 has 15 residues. The CDR3 bases are TGTGCCAGCAGCCCGGACAGGGGTCCTGGGGAGACCCAGTACTTC. It yields the protein CASSPDRGPGETQYF.

The J gene is TRBJ2-7, the V gene TRBV9, with 7 bases aligning to TRBD2. Germline CDR1 and CDR2: SGDLS and YYNGEE. The trim removed 0 bases at V and 4 bases at J, leaving 7 bases unmatched. This CDR3 spans 15 amino acids. CDR3 sequence: CASSVDGLVGYEQYF. CDR3 DNA sequence: TGTGCCAGCAGCGTAGATGGACTAGTAGGATACGAGCAGTACTTC.

The genes are TRBV7-8 and TRBJ2-2; TRBD2 is a possible D gene (6 bases). The CDR3 runs to 15 residues. Looked up from germline, CDR1 is SGHVS and CDR2 is FQNEAQ. Trimming pared 2 bases from V and 5 bases from J, leaving 12 bases between. CDR3: CASSLSGRGTGELFF. CDR3 nucleotide sequence: TGTGCCAGCAGCTTATCCGGGAGAGGGACCGGGGAGCTGTTTTTT.

The J gene is TRBJ2-1, the V gene TRBV6-4; 15 bases map to TRBD2. Per germline, CDR1 MRHNA and CDR2 SNTAGT. The CDR3 contains 19 residues. V lost 8 bases and J lost 2; bases outside the gene matches: 13. The CDR3 sequence is CASSWTSGRGTGPYNEQFF. CDR3 coding DNA: TGTGCCAGCTCCTGGACTAGCGGGAGGGGTACAGGCCCCTACAATGAGCAGTTCTTC.

V is TRBV11-2 and J is TRBJ1-2; D perhaps matches TRBD1 (5 bases). Trimming shortened V by 4 bases and J by 4 bases, and 10 bases separated the two germline ends. The CDR3 contains 13 residues. Germline assignment: CDR1 SGHAT and CDR2 FQNNGV. The CDR3 DNA follows: TGTGCCAGCAGCTCCGACAGAGGCTATGGCTACACCTTC. This encodes CASSSDRGYGYTF.

Written as DNA, the CDR3 is TGTGCCAGCAGCGTGGACAGCGGGAACGAAAAACTGTTTTTT. Translation: CASSVDSGNEKLFF. The chain carries TRBV5-4 and TRBJ1-4, with a weak D call TRBD1 (6 bases). CDR1 and CDR2 (germline): SGHNT, YYREEE (reference sequence). The CDR3 runs to 14 residues. V was clipped by 4 bases and J by 8 bases, with 15 bases between them.

Only a few counts were recorded for this clone. V is TRBV5-1 and J is TRBJ2-1; a weak D match, TRBD2 (5 bases). Germline CDR1 and CDR2: SGHRS and YFSETQ. This CDR3 contains 13 residues. The V and J ends lost 4 bases and 7 bases respectively, with 12 bases between them. The CDR3 DNA follows: TGCGCCAGCAGCAAAGAGGGTGGGAATGAGCAGTTCTTC. Translation gives CASSKEGGNEQFF.

The chain recombines TRBV10-2 with TRBJ1-2; no firm D call. This CDR3 region has 13 residues. The germline gives CDR1 WSHSY, CDR2 SAAADI. V was clipped by 6 bases and J by 4 bases, with 12 bases between them. The CDR3 sequence: CASRTPEAYGYTF. In DNA form, the CDR3 reads TGCGCCAGCAGAACACCGGAGGCCTATGGCTACACCTTC.

The chain is built from TRBV2 and TRBJ1-2; D uncertain. Trimming left V 5 bases short and J 9 bases short, with 13 bases between. The CDR3 has 12 residues. The germline gives CDR1 SNHLY, CDR2 FYNNEI. In nucleotides, the CDR3 is TGTGCCAGCAGTAGCATAGCTTCAAGCTACACCTTC. Protein sequence: CASSSIASSYTF.

The chain employs TRBV11-2 and TRBJ2-5; TRBD2 aligns across 11 bases. This CDR3 has 16 amino acids. Germline V gene data show CDR1 as SGHAT and CDR2 as FQNNGV. With V trimmed by 5 bases and J by 9 bases, 14 bases remained unmatched. DNA for the CDR3: TGTGCCAGCAGCCCACCGGGACTAGCGGATCGAAGGGCCCAGTACTTC. Its protein product is CASSPPGLADRRAQYF.

The V call is TRBV30, the J call TRBJ2-3; 9 bases are shared with TRBD2. The CDR3 spans 16 residues. Germline assignment: CDR1 GTSNPN and CDR2 SVGIG (reference sequence). V lost 1 base, J lost 4 bases, and 9 bases stayed unmatched. This CDR3 reads CAWSESGRGGPDTQYF. The CDR3, as DNA: TGTGCCTGGAGTGAGAGTGGGCGGGGGGGGCCAGATACGCAGTATTTT.

This chain links TRBV6-6 with TRBJ2-2; a possible D gene is TRBD1 (5 bases). This CDR3 is built from 14 residues. Trimming removed 2 bases from V and 10 bases from J, with 14 bases in between. The germline V gene encodes CDR1 MNHNY and CDR2 SVGAGI (reference sequence). CDR3 region: CASSYRGVLEELFF. CDR3 coding DNA: TGTGCCAGCAGTTACAGGGGCGTACTTGAGGAGCTGTTTTTT.

This chain connects TRBV27 to TRBJ2-1; D gene unclear. Trimming pared 4 bases from V and 9 bases from J, leaving 13 bases between. In germline, CDR1 is MNHEY, CDR2 SMNVEV (reference sequence). The CDR3 runs 13 residues. The CDR3 DNA reads as TGTGCCAGCAGTTATGACACCGCAGGTGAGCAGTTCTTC. Translated: CASSYDTAGEQFF.

The chain carries TRBV5-4 and TRBJ1-2; 9 bases map to TRBD1. Per germline, CDR1 SGHNT and CDR2 YYREEE (reference sequence). CDR3 length equals 14 residues. With 0 bases clipped from V and 8 bases from J, the junction kept 5 bases outside the gene matches. The CDR3 DNA sequence: TGTGCCAGCAGCTTGGAGGCGGGACAGGGCGGCTACACCTTC. Protein sequence: CASSLEAGQGGYTF.

CDR3 coding DNA: TGCAGCGTTGAAGATGCACAGGGTTATGGCTACACCTTC. Protein product: CSVEDAQGYGYTF. The J gene is TRBJ1-2, the V gene TRBV29-1; tentative D call: TRBD1 (6 bases). The CDR3 length is 13 residues. The V end lost 0 bases, the J end lost 5 bases, and 10 bases lay between the germline ends. The germline V gene encodes CDR1 SQVTM and CDR2 ANQGSEA.

With respect to this clone: The junction differs from germline at one of its ends, possibly a read error. The chain has TRBV19 and TRBJ2-4; no clear D gene. Germline V gene lookup returns CDR1 LNHDA and CDR2 SQIVND (reference sequence). The length of the CDR3 is 16 residues. CDR3 nucleotide sequence: TGTGCCAGTAGTTTAGACCACTTACTAGCCAAAAACATTCAGTACTTC. Translation: CASSLDHLLAKNIQYF.

V is TRBV7-6 and J is TRBJ1-6; D uncertain. CDR1 and CDR2 from the germline V gene are SGHVS and FNYEAQ. The CDR3 consists of 16 residues. The V end was cut by 2 bases, the J end by 5 bases, with 13 bases between. The CDR3 bases are TGTGCCAGCAGCTTACGGCCAGGCCCGGATAATTCACCCCTCCACTTT. It specifies CASSLRPGPDNSPLHF.

DNA of the CDR3: TGCGCCAGCAGCTTGGGGACTAGCGCCAATGAGCAGTTCTTC. Translation gives CASSLGTSANEQFF. V usage is TRBV5-1 and J usage is TRBJ2-1; TRBD2 agrees at 9 bases. The CDR3 extends over 14 amino acids. The V segment lost 0 bases and the J segment 6 bases; nucleotides outside the gene matches: 1. Germline lookup yields CDR1 SGHRS and CDR2 YFSETQ.

The chain couples TRBV4-2 to TRBJ2-7, with a tentative D call TRBD2 (6 bases). CDR3 size: 14 residues. The V gene lost 3 bases and the J gene lost 2 bases, with 11 bases spanning the gap. Germline V CDR1 and CDR2: LGHNA, YNFKEQ. The CDR3 nucleotides read TGTGCCAGCAGCCACCAACGCGGGGCCTACGAGCAGTACTTC. It translates to CASSHQRGAYEQYF.

This chain connects TRBV6-5 to TRBJ1-5, with TRBD1 as a possible D gene (6 bases). Germline V lookup: CDR1 MNHEY, CDR2 SVGAGI. The V end was cut by 5 bases, the J end by 11 bases, with 19 bases between. This CDR3 comprises 14 residues. Written as DNA, the CDR3 is TGTGCCAGCAGTCCTGGACAGTCCCCCTGGGCCCAGCATTTT. Translating gives CASSPGQSPWAQHF.

Comments on this clone: This specimen includes other DNA sequences encoding the same CDR3. V and J are TRBV9 and TRBJ1-4, with TRBD1 identical over 7 bases. Germline V gene data show CDR1 as SGDLS and CDR2 as YYNGEE. Trimming removed 3 bases from V and 7 bases from J; junction bases left unmatched: 9. The length of the CDR3 is 15 residues. Here the CDR3 DNA reads TGTGCCAGCAGCGCGCGGACAGGCGGTGGTGAAAAACTGTTTTTT. Its protein is CASSARTGGGEKLFF. The whole variable domain, filled in from reference TRBV9 and TRBJ1-4, reads DSGVTQTPKHLITATGQRVTLRCSPRSGDLSVYWYQQSLDQGLQFLIQYYNGEERAKGNILERFSAQQFPDLHSELNLSSLELGDSALYFCASSARTGGGEKLFFGSGTQLSVL.

CDR3 DNA: TGTGCCAGCAGCGCGGCTCCCGGGACAGGGGTGGAACCCCAGCATTTT. Translating gives CASSAAPGTGVEPQHF. This chain connects TRBV7-8 to TRBJ1-5; 10 bases match TRBD1. CDR1 is SGHVS, CDR2 FQNEAQ, per germline. The trim removed 5 bases at V and 10 bases at J, leaving 14 bases unmatched. This CDR3 is 16 amino acids long.